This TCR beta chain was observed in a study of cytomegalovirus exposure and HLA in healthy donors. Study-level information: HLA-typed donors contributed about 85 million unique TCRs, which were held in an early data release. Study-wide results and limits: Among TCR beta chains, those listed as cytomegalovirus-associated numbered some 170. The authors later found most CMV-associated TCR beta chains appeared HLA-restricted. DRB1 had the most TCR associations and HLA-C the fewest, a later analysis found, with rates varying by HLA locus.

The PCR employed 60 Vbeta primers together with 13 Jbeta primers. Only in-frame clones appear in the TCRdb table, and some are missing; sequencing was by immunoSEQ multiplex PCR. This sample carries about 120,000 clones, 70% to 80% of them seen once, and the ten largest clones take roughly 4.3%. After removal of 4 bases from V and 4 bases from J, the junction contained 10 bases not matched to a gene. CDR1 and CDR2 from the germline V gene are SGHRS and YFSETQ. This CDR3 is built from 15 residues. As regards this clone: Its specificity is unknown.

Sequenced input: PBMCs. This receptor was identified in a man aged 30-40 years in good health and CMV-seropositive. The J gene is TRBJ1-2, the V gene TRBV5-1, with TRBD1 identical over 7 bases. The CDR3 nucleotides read TGCGCCAGCAGCACATATACAGGGGTTTCCTATGGCTACACCTTC. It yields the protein CASSTYTGVSYGYTF.